The text below deals with one TCR beta chain. The sample originates from a study of beta chain features in type 1 diabetes. Sorting produced populations that all topped 95% purity. From germline, CDR1 is SEHNR and CDR2 FQNEAQ (reference sequence). This CDR3 region has 15 residues. After removal of 3 bases from V and 1 base from J, the junction contained 1 base not matched to a gene. Sequenced material consisted of expressed TCRB transcripts (all of the isolated RNA was reverse transcribed). TCRdb's copy holds only in-frame clones and misses some; the assay was immunoSEQ multiplex PCR. Here the sample spans roughly 610,000 clones, roughly 16% being singletons.

Sequenced: naive CD4+ T cells from blood. This sequence originates from a man younger than 35 in good health. The V and J genes are TRBV7-9 and TRBJ2-3, with 10 bases matching TRBD1. CDR3: CASSLTGGGTDTQYF. The CDR3 DNA sequence: TGTGCCAGCAGCTTGACAGGGGGCGGCACAGATACGCAGTATTTT.